The 24 T cell receptor beta chains below come from one sample, sequenced in a study of sequential checkpoint blockade in melanoma. Treatment reported: randomized to nivolumab then ipilimumab (arm A) or the reverse (arm B). Here immunoSEQ multiplex PCR was the method, and the copy in TCRdb shows in-frame clones only, minus some. The profile shows around 6,400 clones, 20% to 25% of them singletons. The material was tumor tissue (inferred from file names), obtained from a patient given nivolumab and ipilimumab in sequence. All receptors come from a human donor with melanoma.

In this sample, this clone turned up many times. V and J are TRBV11-3 and TRBJ2-7; D might be TRBD1 (6 bases). Germline CDR1 reads SGHNT; CDR2 reads YENEEA. This CDR3 region has 14 residues. Trimming took 7 bases from V and 1 from J, leaving 14 bases between them. For the CDR3, the DNA is TGTGCCAGCATTAAAGGGGGTCTATCCTACGAGCAGTACTTC. Amino acid sequence: CASIKGGLSYEQYF.

This clone came up many times. The V call is TRBV11-3, the J call TRBJ2-7; D is unresolved. V lost 4 bases, J lost 0 bases, and 13 bases lay in between. Germline CDR1 is SGHNT and CDR2 is YENEEA. This CDR3 contains 15 residues. The CDR3 here is CASSSGSVSSYEQYF. The CDR3 region has the DNA TGTGCCAGCAGCTCCGGTAGTGTGAGCTCCTACGAGCAGTACTTC.

V usage is TRBV18 and J usage is TRBJ1-5; D is unclear. This CDR3 region has 17 residues. The germline V gene encodes CDR1 KGHSH and CDR2 LQKENI. Trimming pared 2 bases from V and 8 bases from J, leaving 22 bases between. Here the CDR3 DNA reads TGTGCCAGCTCACCATTCGGAGACATGGTGATGGAAAAGCCCCAGCATTTT. Translation gives CASSPFGDMVMEKPQHF.

In its sample, this clone was seen a few times. V usage is TRBV28 and J usage is TRBJ1-2; D unresolved. From germline, CDR1 is MDHEN and CDR2 SYDVKM. Trimming removed 4 bases from V and 5 bases from J, with 14 bases in between. The CDR3 has 14 residues. The CDR3 is CASSWGVIGYGYTF. The CDR3 DNA reads TGTGCCAGCAGTTGGGGAGTTATAGGATATGGCTACACCTTC.

Written as DNA, the CDR3 is TGCAGCGTCCGAGGGGGGTCCTACAATGAGCAGTTCTTC. Translation gives CSVRGGSYNEQFF. The rearrangement uses TRBV29-1 and TRBJ2-1; D possibly matches TRBD1 or TRBD2 (6 bases each). The V end was cut by 6 bases, the J end by 1 base, with 10 bases between. The CDR3 has 13 amino acids. The germline V gene encodes CDR1 SQVTM and CDR2 ANQGSEA.

In its sample, this clone was seen a few times. One end of the junction varies from germline; a read error may be responsible. The V and J genes are TRBV28 and TRBJ1-5; the match to TRBD1 covers 9 bases. Germline CDR1 is MDHEN and CDR2 is SYDVKM. The CDR3 is 12 amino acids. CDR3 amino acids: CASSGSTGTGYF. Here the CDR3 DNA reads TGTGCCAGCAGTGGTTCCACCGGGACAGGGTATTTT.

This clone was detected many times. This chain uses TRBV11-3 with TRBJ2-3; 10 bases match TRBD2. Germline trimming cut 1 base from V and 1 base from J; bases unmatched to any gene: 2. Germline V gene lookup returns CDR1 SGHNT and CDR2 YENEEA. The CDR3 consists of 16 residues. CDR3 in DNA: TGTGCCAGCAGCTTAGTGGGACTAGCGCGCACAGATACGCAGTATTTT. It is translated as CASSLVGLARTDTQYF.

This clone was counted many times. This rearrangement joins TRBV6-8 to TRBJ1-2, with 8 nucleotides matching TRBD1. Looked up from germline, CDR1 is MNHGY and CDR2 is SAAAGT. The CDR3 has 14 amino acids. V shed 2 bases and J 4 bases; nucleotides not matched to a gene: 3. This CDR3 reads CASSYTDRGYGYTF. CDR3 DNA: TGTGCCAGCAGTTACACCGACAGGGGCTATGGCTACACCTTC.

This chain joins TRBV6-4 and TRBJ2-7; 12 nucleotides align to TRBD1. CDR3 length: 17 amino acids. The junction had 12 bases not matched to a gene; V was cut back by 5 bases and J by 4 bases. Germline CDR1 reads MRHNA; CDR2 reads SNTAGT. The CDR3 sequence is CASSTKGGTGGGYEQYF. CDR3 bases: TGTGCCAGCAGTACCAAAGGGGGGACAGGGGGCGGGTACGAGCAGTACTTC.

This clone is large in the sample. The chain couples TRBV6-8 to TRBJ1-3; D is undetermined. The CDR3 extends over 15 amino acids. The V end lost 0 bases, the J end lost 1 base, and 7 bases lay between the germline ends. The germline V gene encodes CDR1 MNHGY and CDR2 SAAAGT. This CDR3 is CASSYSGESGNTIYF. The CDR3 region has the DNA TGTGCCAGCAGTTACTCTGGGGAGTCTGGAAACACCATATATTTT.

This clone was found a few times. The chain links TRBV9 to TRBJ2-7; 9 bases are a match to TRBD1. The CDR3 spans 17 residues. Germline V gene data show CDR1 as SGDLS and CDR2 as YYNGEE. J gave up 6 bases and V 0 bases, and 13 bases lay outside the gene matches. CDR3 nucleotides: TGTGCCAGCAGCGTAGGTTCAGGGGACAGGGTGATCTCCGAGCAGTACTTC. The encoded protein is CASSVGSGDRVISEQYF. Full variable domain (missing parts from reference TRBV9 and TRBJ2-7): DSGVTQTPKHLITATGQRVTLRCSPRSGDLSVYWYQQSLDQGLQFLIQYYNGEERAKGNILERFSAQQFPDLHSELNLSSLELGDSALYFCASSVGSGDRVISEQYFGPGTRLTVT.

A note on this clone: The junction departs from the called germline gene at one end, perhaps through a read error. This chain uses TRBV6-7 with TRBJ2-1; perhaps D is TRBD1 or TRBD2 (5 bases each). TRBV6-7 is an ORF, and what it does is uncertain. CDR3 length: 11 residues. The CDR3 DNA is TGTGCCACCAGTGAGGGGAGCGAGCAGTTCTTC. Residues: CATSEGSEQFF.

The sample holds one count of this clone. The J gene is TRBJ2-3, the V gene TRBV5-1; maybe TRBD2 (6 bases). The CDR3 is 14 residues long. With 3 bases removed from V and 5 bases from J, the gap between germline ends came to 13 bases. Per germline, CDR1 SGHRS and CDR2 YFSETQ. CDR3 in amino acids: CASSSGSPKDTQYF. CDR3 coding DNA: TGCGCCAGCAGCTCCGGGAGTCCAAAAGATACGCAGTATTTT.

V gene TRBV11-3 combines with J gene TRBJ2-2; perhaps TRBD1 as D (5 bases). CDR1 and CDR2 (germline): SGHNT, YENEEA. The CDR3 loop spans 15 amino acids. V was pared by 3 bases and J by 5 bases, with 13 bases between. The chain's CDR3 is CASSLDQGWTGELFF. CDR3 coding DNA: TGTGCCAGCAGCTTGGATCAGGGCTGGACCGGGGAGCTGTTTTTT.

This clone was detected ten times or more. The gene calls are TRBV11-3 and TRBJ1-2; D remains ambiguous. The CDR3 has 15 amino acids. The V end was cut by 4 bases, the J end by 3 bases, with 15 bases between. Germline assignment: CDR1 SGHNT and CDR2 YENEEA. Here the CDR3 DNA reads TGTGCCAGCAGCTCACGGGTGCTTGGGGACTATGGCTACACCTTC. Its translation: CASSSRVLGDYGYTF. Filled out from reference TRBV11-3 and TRBJ1-2, the complete variable domain reads EAGVVQSPRYKIIEKKQPVAFWCNPISGHNTLYWYLQNLGQGPELLIRYENEEAVDDSQLPKDRFSAERLKGVDSTLKIQPAELGDSAVYLCASSSRVLGDYGYTFGSGTRLTVV.

CDR3 nucleotide sequence: TGTGCCAGCATCCCCGGGACAGGGGACTACGAGCAGTACTTC. It is translated as CASIPGTGDYEQYF. This chain links TRBV6-8 with TRBJ2-7; 10 bases map to TRBD1. The J segment lost 3 bases and the V segment lost 7 bases, leaving 6 bases of the junction unmatched. The CDR3 has 14 residues. Germline V gene lookup returns CDR1 MNHGY and CDR2 SAAAGT.

Only a few counts were recorded for this clone. As DNA, the CDR3 is TGTGCCTGGGTAACAGGGGTGGGCGCTGAAGCTTTCTTT. Encoded protein: CAWVTGVGAEAFF. This chain connects TRBV30 to TRBJ1-1; 7 nucleotides line up with TRBD1. With 5 bases clipped from V and 6 bases from J, the junction kept 9 bases outside the gene matches. Germline V gene lookup returns CDR1 GTSNPN and CDR2 SVGIG (reference sequence). The CDR3 extends over 13 amino acids.

The rearrangement uses TRBV19 and TRBJ2-5; 8 bases are shared with TRBD2. V was pared by 2 bases and J by 3 bases, with 2 bases of the junction left unmatched. The CDR3 is made up of 14 amino acids. Germline V lookup: CDR1 LNHDA, CDR2 SQIVND (reference sequence). The CDR3 is CASSITSGKETQYF. For the CDR3, the DNA is TGTGCCAGTAGTATAACTAGCGGAAAAGAGACCCAGTACTTC.

By frequency in the sample, this clone is medium-sized. This chain uses TRBV11-3 with TRBJ2-3; D possibly uses TRBD1 or TRBD2 (5 bases each). Trimming shortened V by 3 bases and J by 7 bases, and 29 bases separated the two germline ends. The CDR3 runs 19 residues. In germline, CDR1 is SGHNT, CDR2 YENEEA. CDR3 nucleotides: TGTGCCAGCAGCTTCTCCTCCCTGGCGGGCAGGGATGCTCGGAATACGCAGTATTTT. Its protein product is CASSFSSLAGRDARNTQYF.

This clone was seen ten or more times. The V call is TRBV11-3, the J call TRBJ1-1; the D gene is possibly TRBD1 (5 bases). The germline gives CDR1 SGHNT, CDR2 YENEEA. V was shortened by 5 bases and J by 4 bases, with 14 bases between the two germline ends. CDR3 length: 14 residues. The CDR3 DNA reads TGTGCCAGCAGCCCGGGACTACTCAGCACTGAAGCTTTCTTT. It specifies CASSPGLLSTEAFF.

This clone was found once. CDR3 nucleotide sequence: TGCAGCGTTGTGGGGCAGGGGAACACTGAAGCTTTCTTT. It translates to CSVVGQGNTEAFF. J is TRBJ1-1 and V is TRBV29-1, with D possibly being TRBD1 (5 bases). This CDR3 has 13 amino acids. V was shortened by 4 bases and J by 1 base, with 10 bases between the two germline ends. Germline loops: CDR1 SQVTM, CDR2 ANQGSEA.

This clone occurred a few times. Different DNA sequences within this sample yield the same CDR3. The genes are TRBV11-3 and TRBJ2-6; D unresolved. The CDR3 runs 15 residues. Germline V gene data show CDR1 as SGHNT and CDR2 as YENEEA. The V end was cut by 3 bases, the J end by 1 base, with 7 bases between. CDR3 protein: CASSLSRSGANVLTF. The CDR3 DNA is TGTGCCAGCAGCTTGTCCAGGTCTGGGGCCAACGTCCTGACTTTC. Full variable domain (outside the CDR3, taken from reference TRBV11-3 and TRBJ2-6): EAGVVQSPRYKIIEKKQPVAFWCNPISGHNTLYWYLQNLGQGPELLIRYENEEAVDDSQLPKDRFSAERLKGVDSTLKIQPAELGDSAVYLCASSLSRSGANVLTFGAGSRLTVL.

This clone was counted a few times. The chain carries TRBV19 and TRBJ1-1; D gene unclear. CDR3 length: 11 amino acids. Trimming stripped 1 base from V and 8 bases from J, with 5 bases between. Germline V gene data show CDR1 as LNHDA and CDR2 as SQIVND (reference sequence). In DNA, the CDR3 is TGTGCCAGTAGTATAGGGCAGGAAGCTTTCTTT. It encodes CASSIGQEAFF.

This clone was observed a handful of times. This chain joins TRBV9 and TRBJ2-2; perhaps D is TRBD1 or TRBD2 (6 bases each). The CDR3 sequence is 14 residues long. From germline, CDR1 is SGDLS and CDR2 YYNGEE. Trimming removed 5 bases at V and 14 bases at J, with 22 bases between. CDR3 DNA: TGTGCCAGCAGTGTCGAACTGTCTGTCGGGGGCCTGTTTTTT. It yields the protein CASSVELSVGGLFF.